A selection of T cell receptor beta chains follows, all from one sample in a study of T cells in Graves' hyperthyroidism and ophthalmopathy. TCRdb re-called the multiplex PCR reads with MiXCR, one entry per CDR3 protein. The sample holds 270,000 or so distinct CDR3 sequences; about 15% are singletons and the top ten take about 30%. Sample: blood. All receptors derive from a woman aged 45 to 65 with Graves' hyperthyroidism that later progressed to Graves' ophthalmopathy. The CDR3 runs from the conserved cysteine through the conserved F or W. D genes are given only for firm matches. Size tells how often a clone was seen (once, few, many) or the class of an expanded clone, and some rows leave it out.

j_gene,d_gene,abundance,v_gene,CDR3nt,CDR3aa
TRBJ2-7,NA,many,TRBV19,TGTGCCAGTAGTCCCGGGAGCGTTTCCTACGAGCAGTACTTC,CASSPGSVSYEQYF
TRBJ2-5,NA,many,TRBV12-3/TRBV12-4,TGTGCCAGCACCCTGTCCCCATTGGAGACCCAGTACTTC,CASTLSPLETQYF
TRBJ2-2,TRBD1,NA,TRBV10-3,TGTGCCATCAGTGGGGCACAGGGGGCGGGGGAGCTGTTTTTT,CAISGAQGAGELFF
TRBJ1-5,TRBD1,many,TRBV28,TGTGCCAGCAGTCCCTCGCGGGCAGGGGGCAGCGATCAGCCCCAGCATTTT,CASSPSRAGGSDQPQHF
TRBJ1-1,NA,NA,TRBV4-2,TGTGCCGGCAGCCCATCGGGGGGATGGACTGAAGCTTTCTTT,CAGSPSGGWTEAFF
TRBJ2-5,TRBD1,NA,TRBV28,TGTGCCAGCAGTTCGACAGGGTACCAAGAGACCCAGTACTTC,CASSSTGYQETQYF
TRBJ1-3,NA,NA,TRBV3-1,TGTGCCAGCAGCCCCCTCGGTCCTGGAAACACCATATATTTT,CASSPLGPGNTIYF
TRBJ2-1,TRBD1,NA,TRBV24-1,TGTGCCACCAGTGAGGGTCAACGACAGGGGAATGAGCAGTTCTTC,CATSEGQRQGNEQFF
TRBJ2-5,NA,NA,TRBV18,TGTACCAGCTCACCACAAGAGACCCAGTACTTC,CTSSPQETQYF
TRBJ2-3,TRBD1,many,TRBV6-1,TGTGCCAGCAGTGAAACAGGGGCTTTGGACACAGATACGCAGTATTTT,CASSETGALDTDTQYF
TRBJ2-1,NA,many,TRBV7-3,TGTGCCAGCAGCTTAGACAGCCAGGCCTACAATGAGCAGTTCTTC,CASSLDSQAYNEQFF
TRBJ2-4,TRBD1,many,TRBV7-9,TGTGCCAGCAGCTCGGACAGGGTAGGATGGGACATTCAGTACTTC,CASSSDRVGWDIQYF
TRBJ1-6,NA,many,TRBV28,TGTGCCAGCATGGGGACGGATAATTCACCCCTCCACTTT,CASMGTDNSPLHF
TRBJ1-1,NA,few,TRBV6-1,TGTGCCAGCAGTGAAGTGGGGGTTACTGAAGCTTTCTTT,CASSEVGVTEAFF
TRBJ2-7,NA,NA,TRBV28,TGTGCCAGCAGCCAAGGGGGTAGCGGTCCCTACGAGCAGTACTTC,CASSQGGSGPYEQYF
TRBJ2-2,NA,few,TRBV28,TGTGCCAGCAGTTTTTCCCGGACAGCTAAGGGGGAGCTGTTTTTT,CASSFSRTAKGELFF
TRBJ2-7,TRBD2,many,TRBV20-1,TGCAGTGCTAGAGATTTTCGGGAGGGCGATTCCTACGAGCAGTACTTC,CSARDFREGDSYEQYF
TRBJ2-1,NA,NA,TRBV3-1,TGTGCCAGCAGCCAAGAAGGCGGCTCCTGGCGTGAGCAGTTCTTC,CASSQEGGSWREQFF
TRBJ1-6,NA,few,TRBV18,TGTGCCAGCTCACCACTGGAGTATAATTCACCCCTCCACTTT,CASSPLEYNSPLHF
TRBJ1-3,NA,many,TRBV12-3/TRBV12-4,TGTGCCAGCAGTTTAGACCACGGAAACACCATATATTTT,CASSLDHGNTIYF
TRBJ2-2,NA,many,TRBV7-8,TGTGCCAGCAGCTCCACCCTTTTCGACGCGAACACCGGGGAGCTGTTTTTT,CASSSTLFDANTGELFF
TRBJ1-2,NA,NA,TRBV20-1,TGCAGTGCTCAAACGGACACGCGTTATGGCTACACCTTC,CSAQTDTRYGYTF
TRBJ2-7,NA,many,TRBV5-1,TGCGCCAGCAGCCAGACACCTGGGGGCTACGAGCAGTACTTC,CASSQTPGGYEQYF
TRBJ1-1,NA,many,TRBV27,TGTGCCAGCAGTTTTGTGGGGTCGGGGGCTGAAGCTTTCTTT,CASSFVGSGAEAFF
TRBJ2-2,NA,many,TRBV7-8,TGTGCCAGCAGCTTAGTTCTCATCGTCACCGGGGAGCTGTTTTTT,CASSLVLIVTGELFF
TRBJ2-3,NA,many,TRBV27,TGTGCCAGCAGCTATGGGGGAGCGGCAGATACGCAGTATTTT,CASSYGGAADTQYF
TRBJ1-1,NA,many,TRBV7-8,TGTGCCAGCACCCCCGAGCCTACGGGAAACACTGAAGCTTTCTTT,CASTPEPTGNTEAFF
TRBJ2-5,NA,many,TRBV6-1,TGTGCCAGCAGTGAGGAGGCCATCATGGTTAAGACCCAGTACTTC,CASSEEAIMVKTQYF
TRBJ2-3,NA,many,TRBV29-1,TGCAGCGTTGGGTCCAGGAGCACAGATACGCAGTATTTT,CSVGSRSTDTQYF
TRBJ1-2,NA,few,TRBV5-8,TGTGCCAGCAGTTCCCGACAGGCTGGGGGCTACACCTTC,CASSSRQAGGYTF
TRBJ2-3,NA,many,TRBV28,TGTGCCACCCTTTCTAGCACAGATACGCAGTATTTT,CATLSSTDTQYF
TRBJ2-7,NA,many,TRBV20-1,TGCAGTGCTAGAGACGCCAGGGGCGCCTACGAGCAGTACTTC,CSARDARGAYEQYF
TRBJ2-3,TRBD2,many,TRBV5-8,TGTGCCAGCACCTTCCAAGCGGGAGGTGCAGATACGCAGTATTTT,CASTFQAGGADTQYF
TRBJ2-7,TRBD2,many,TRBV20-1,TGCAGTGCTAGGGAAATAGCGGGAGCAAGCGAGCAGTACTTC,CSAREIAGASEQYF
TRBJ2-5,NA,many,TRBV7-9,TGTGCCAGCAGTCAGGAGCAAGAGACCCAGTACTTC,CASSQEQETQYF
TRBJ1-1,NA,few,TRBV11-2,TGTGCCAGCAGCTCCCGGGGGAACACTGAAGCTTTCTTT,CASSSRGNTEAFF
TRBJ2-7,TRBD2,few,TRBV6-1,TGTGCCAGCAGTGGGGAACTAGCGGGAACTGAGCAGTACTTC,CASSGELAGTEQYF
TRBJ1-2,NA,many,TRBV28,TGTGCCAGCACCGGCTGGGGGCTACAAGGCTACACCTTC,CASTGWGLQGYTF
TRBJ1-2,TRBD1,many,TRBV28,TGTGCCAGCAGTCCCGCCTGGGACAGGGGGCCAGCAATATCCTACACCTTC,CASSPAWDRGPAISYTF
TRBJ2-7,NA,NA,TRBV9,TGTGCCAGCAGCCCGGGACCATCGTACGAGCAGTACTTC,CASSPGPSYEQYF
TRBJ1-4,TRBD1,many,TRBV28,TGTGCCAGCAGTTACCGATTTACGGTTACAGGGGCCTCCAATGAAAAACTGTTTTTT,CASSYRFTVTGASNEKLFF
TRBJ2-2,NA,many,TRBV3-1,TGTGCCAGCAGCCAAGCCATGAACACCGGGGAGCTGTTTTTT,CASSQAMNTGELFF
TRBJ2-7,NA,medium-sized,TRBV2,TGTGCCAGCAGTGAACTGGGGGGCGGCGAGCAGTACTTC,CASSELGGGEQYF
TRBJ1-2,NA,NA,TRBV7-9,TGTGCCAGCAGCTTTTCCACCCTTCCCTATGGCTACACCTTC,CASSFSTLPYGYTF
TRBJ2-1,NA,NA,TRBV20-1,TGCAGTGCTAGAGCGGAAAACTACAATGAGCAGTTCTTC,CSARAENYNEQFF
TRBJ2-7,TRBD2,NA,TRBV19,TGTGCCAGTAGTAGGGGACTAGCGGACGAGCAGTACTTC,CASSRGLADEQYF
TRBJ2-7,NA,few,TRBV5-6,TGTGCCAGCAGCCCAAGGAGGGGGACTAACTACGAGCAGTACTTC,CASSPRRGTNYEQYF
TRBJ1-6,NA,many,TRBV9,TGTGCCAGCAGCGTAGTAGGCAATTCACCCCTCCACTTT,CASSVVGNSPLHF
TRBJ1-3,NA,many,TRBV28,TGTGCCAGCAGTTTGGGGGGGCGCCCCGGAAACACCATATATTTT,CASSLGGRPGNTIYF
TRBJ2-1,TRBD2,NA,TRBV20-1,TGCAGTGCTAGAGGACTAGCGGGAGGGGCTAACAATGAGCAGTTCTTC,CSARGLAGGANNEQFF
TRBJ1-4,NA,many,TRBV28,TGTGCCAGCAGTTTCCCCAGCCCTAATGAAAAACTGTTTTTT,CASSFPSPNEKLFF
TRBJ1-4,NA,NA,TRBV20-1,TGCAGTGCTAACGGGCGGGGTGAAAAACTGTTTTTT,CSANGRGEKLFF
TRBJ1-1,TRBD1,many,TRBV19,TGTGCCAGTAGTCCTCGGACAGGGACGGGCACTGAAGCTTTCTTT,CASSPRTGTGTEAFF
TRBJ2-5,NA,many,TRBV2,TGTGCCAGCATCCCTGGGTACCAAGAGACCCAGTACTTC,CASIPGYQETQYF
TRBJ1-1,TRBD1,many,TRBV20-1,TGCAGTGCTAGGGGCGGGGCAGGGGGCGCTTGGGAAGCTTTCTTT,CSARGGAGGAWEAFF
TRBJ1-1,NA,many,TRBV20-1,TGCAGTGCTAGGTCCGATCGGAACACTGAAGCTTTCTTT,CSARSDRNTEAFF
TRBJ2-3,TRBD2,NA,TRBV10-3,TGTGCCATCAGTGGGTCTGTGGCTAGCGGGACCACAGATACGCAGTATTTT,CAISGSVASGTTDTQYF
TRBJ2-1,TRBD2,NA,TRBV27,TGTGCCAGCAGTCCATTGGGGGGGGAACGGTTCTTC,CASSPLGGERFF
TRBJ2-7,TRBD1,NA,TRBV28,TGTGCCAGCACCCGTCGGGACAGGGGACCCTACGAGCAGTACTTC,CASTRRDRGPYEQYF